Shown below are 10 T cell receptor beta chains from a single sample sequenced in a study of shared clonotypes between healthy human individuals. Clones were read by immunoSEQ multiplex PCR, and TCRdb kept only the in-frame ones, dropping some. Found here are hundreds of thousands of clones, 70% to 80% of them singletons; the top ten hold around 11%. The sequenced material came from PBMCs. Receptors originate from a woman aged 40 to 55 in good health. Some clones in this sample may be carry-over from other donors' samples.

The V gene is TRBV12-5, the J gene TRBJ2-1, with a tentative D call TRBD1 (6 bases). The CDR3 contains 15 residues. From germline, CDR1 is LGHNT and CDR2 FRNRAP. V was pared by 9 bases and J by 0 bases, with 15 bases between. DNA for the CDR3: TGTGCTAGCAGACAACAGGGAAGCTCCTACAATGAGCAGTTCTTC. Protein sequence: CASRQQGSSYNEQFF.

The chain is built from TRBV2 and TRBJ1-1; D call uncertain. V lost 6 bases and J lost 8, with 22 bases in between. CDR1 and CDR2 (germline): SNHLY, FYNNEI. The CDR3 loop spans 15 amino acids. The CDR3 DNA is TGTGCCAGCAGATCCTATTTTGACTCAGTCGACGAAGCTTTCTTT. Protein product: CASRSYFDSVDEAFF.

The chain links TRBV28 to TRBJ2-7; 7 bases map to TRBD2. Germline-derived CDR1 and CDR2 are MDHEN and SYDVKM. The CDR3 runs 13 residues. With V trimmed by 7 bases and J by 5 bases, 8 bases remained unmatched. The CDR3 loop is CASNDGLVDEQYF. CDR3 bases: TGTGCCAGCAACGATGGACTAGTCGACGAGCAGTACTTC.

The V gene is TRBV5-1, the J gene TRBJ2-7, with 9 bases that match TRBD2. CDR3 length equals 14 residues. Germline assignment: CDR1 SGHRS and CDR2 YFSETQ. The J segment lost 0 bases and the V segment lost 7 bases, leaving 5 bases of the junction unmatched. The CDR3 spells CASGAGGRSYEQYF. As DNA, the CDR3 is TGCGCCAGCGGGGCGGGAGGGCGCTCCTACGAGCAGTACTTC.

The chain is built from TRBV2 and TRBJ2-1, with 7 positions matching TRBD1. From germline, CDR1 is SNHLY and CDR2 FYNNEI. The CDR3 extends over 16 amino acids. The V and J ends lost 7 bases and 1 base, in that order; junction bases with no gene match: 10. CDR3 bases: TGTGCCAGCACAAAGGAACAGGGGATATCCTACAATGAGCAGTTCTTC. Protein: CASTKEQGISYNEQFF.

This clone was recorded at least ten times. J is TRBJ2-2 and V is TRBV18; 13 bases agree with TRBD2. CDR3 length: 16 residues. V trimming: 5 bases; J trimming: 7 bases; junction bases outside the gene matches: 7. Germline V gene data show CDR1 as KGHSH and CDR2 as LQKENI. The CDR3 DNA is TGTGCCAGCTCATTCGGACTAGCGGGAGATATCGGGGAGCTGTTTTTT. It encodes CASSFGLAGDIGELFF.

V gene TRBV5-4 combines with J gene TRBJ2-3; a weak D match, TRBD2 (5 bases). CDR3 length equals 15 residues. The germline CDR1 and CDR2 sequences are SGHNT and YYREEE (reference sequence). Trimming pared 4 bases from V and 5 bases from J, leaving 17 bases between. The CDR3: CASSPLGSAGDTQYF. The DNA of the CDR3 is TGTGCCAGCAGCCCGCTCGGCTCGGCGGGAGATACGCAGTATTTT.

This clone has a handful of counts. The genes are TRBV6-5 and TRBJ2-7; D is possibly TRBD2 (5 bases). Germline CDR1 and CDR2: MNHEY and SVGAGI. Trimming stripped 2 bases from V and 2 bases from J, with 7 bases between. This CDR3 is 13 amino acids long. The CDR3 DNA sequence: TGTGCCAGCAGTTACAGCGGAACCTACGAGCAGTACTTC. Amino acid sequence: CASSYSGTYEQYF.

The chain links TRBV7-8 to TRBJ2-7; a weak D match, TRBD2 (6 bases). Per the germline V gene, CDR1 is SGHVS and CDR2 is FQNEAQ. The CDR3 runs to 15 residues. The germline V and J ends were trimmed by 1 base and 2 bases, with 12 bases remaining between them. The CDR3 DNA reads TGTGCCAGCAGCTTAGGGGCGGGAAGGGCCTACGAGCAGTACTTC. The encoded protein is CASSLGAGRAYEQYF.

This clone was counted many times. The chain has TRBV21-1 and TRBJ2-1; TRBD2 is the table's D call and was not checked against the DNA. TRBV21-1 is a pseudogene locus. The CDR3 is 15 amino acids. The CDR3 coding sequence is TGTGCCAGCAGCTTAGCGGGAGGGATTAGGAATGAGCAGTTCTTC. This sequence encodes CASSLAGGIRNEQFF.